This T cell receptor beta chain stems from a study of blood T cell repertoires in COVID-19. As for the study in general: T cells, B-cell-depleted T cells, or PBMCs supplied cDNA or gDNA.

Per the study methods: Reference gene primer amplification in the assay estimated nucleated cell counts. The data were produced by immunoSEQ multiplex PCR, yet TCRdb's version contains in-frame clones alone and is incomplete. Clonal size and the V and J genes are those of that table, whereas D and trimming came from the DNA. The data show some 97,000 clones, just under 80% seen once. V dropped 3 bases and J dropped 4 bases, with 16 bases sitting between them. This CDR3 is built from 16 residues. Per the germline V gene, CDR1 is MGHRA and CDR2 is YSYEKL. The gene calls are TRBV4-1 and TRBJ1-5; a possible D gene is TRBD1 (5 bases). The source of this sequence is a woman in her seventies with acute or convalescent COVID-19. The source material was peripheral blood. The CDR3 spells CASSQGSRASNQPQHF. DNA for the CDR3: TGCGCCAGCAGCCAGGGGTCCAGGGCCAGTAATCAGCCCCAGCATTTT.